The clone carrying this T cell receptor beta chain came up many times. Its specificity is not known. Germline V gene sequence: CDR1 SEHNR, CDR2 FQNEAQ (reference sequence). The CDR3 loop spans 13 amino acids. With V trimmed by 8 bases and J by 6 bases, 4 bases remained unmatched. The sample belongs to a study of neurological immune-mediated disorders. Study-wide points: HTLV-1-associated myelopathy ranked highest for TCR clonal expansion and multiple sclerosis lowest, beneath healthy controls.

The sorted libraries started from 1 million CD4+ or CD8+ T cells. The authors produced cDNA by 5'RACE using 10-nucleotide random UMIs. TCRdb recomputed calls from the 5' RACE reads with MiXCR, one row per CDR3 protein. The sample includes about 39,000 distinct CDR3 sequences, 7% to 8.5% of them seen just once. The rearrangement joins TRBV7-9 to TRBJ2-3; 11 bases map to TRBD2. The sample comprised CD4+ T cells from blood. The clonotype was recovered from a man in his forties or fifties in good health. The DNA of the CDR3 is TGTGCCAGCTTCCTAGCGGGAGGTGATACGCAGTATTTT. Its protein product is CASFLAGGDTQYF.